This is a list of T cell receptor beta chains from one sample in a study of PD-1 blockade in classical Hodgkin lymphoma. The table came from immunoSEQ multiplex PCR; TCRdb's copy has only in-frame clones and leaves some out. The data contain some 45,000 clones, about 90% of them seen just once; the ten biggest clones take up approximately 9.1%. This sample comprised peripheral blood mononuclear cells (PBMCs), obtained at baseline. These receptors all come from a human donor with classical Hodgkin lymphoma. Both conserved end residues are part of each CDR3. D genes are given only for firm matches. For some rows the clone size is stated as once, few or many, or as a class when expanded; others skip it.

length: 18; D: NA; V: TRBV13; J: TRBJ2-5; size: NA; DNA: TGTGCCAGCAGCTTAGGGATTAGGGGGGCGACGACGACAGAGACCCAGTACTTC; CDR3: CASSLGIRGATTTETQYF
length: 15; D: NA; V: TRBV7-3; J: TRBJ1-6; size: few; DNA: TGTGCCAGCAGCTTATCCTCTGACAGAAGGTCACCCCTCCACTTT; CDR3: CASSLSSDRRSPLHF
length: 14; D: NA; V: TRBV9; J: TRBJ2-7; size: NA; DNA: TGTGCCAGCAGCGTAGGATGGGGCACCTACGAGCAGTACTTC; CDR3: CASSVGWGTYEQYF
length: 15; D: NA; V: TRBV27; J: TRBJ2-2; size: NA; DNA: TGTGCCAGCAGTTTATCGGGTGTCGGTGGCGGGGAGCTGTTTTTT; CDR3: CASSLSGVGGGELFF
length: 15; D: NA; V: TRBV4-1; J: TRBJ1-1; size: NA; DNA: TGCGCCAGCAGCCGCCCGGGACAACTGAACACTGAAGCTTTCTTT; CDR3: CASSRPGQLNTEAFF
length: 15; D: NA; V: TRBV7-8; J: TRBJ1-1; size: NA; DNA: TGTGCCAGCAGCTTAGGAGGGGCGGATATCACTGAAGCTTTCTTT; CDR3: CASSLGGADITEAFF
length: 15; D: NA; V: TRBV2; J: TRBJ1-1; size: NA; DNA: TGTGCCAGCGGAAGGGAACTGGTCCCGGCCACTGAAGCTTTCTTT; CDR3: CASGRELVPATEAFF
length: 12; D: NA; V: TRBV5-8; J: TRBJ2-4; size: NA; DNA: TGTGCCAGCAGCTTAATCTTAGGCAGGCTGACCTTC; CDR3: CASSLILGRLTF
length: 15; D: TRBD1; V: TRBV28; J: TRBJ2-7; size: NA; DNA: TGTGCCAGCAGGCCCCATACCGGGACAGGGGACGAGCAGTACTTC; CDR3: CASRPHTGTGDEQYF
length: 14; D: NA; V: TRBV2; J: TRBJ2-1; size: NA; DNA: TGTGCCAGCTCAGGCCTGAGGTCCTACAATGAGCAGTTCTTC; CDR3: CASSGLRSYNEQFF
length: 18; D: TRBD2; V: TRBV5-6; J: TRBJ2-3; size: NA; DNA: TGTGCCAGCAGCTCTCCCACTGAGAGCGGGGGGAGCACAGATACGCAGTATTTT; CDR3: CASSSPTESGGSTDTQYF
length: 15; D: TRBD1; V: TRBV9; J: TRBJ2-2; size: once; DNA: TGTGCCAGCAGCGTAGGGGACAGGGGTGACGGGGAGCTGTTTTTT; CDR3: CASSVGDRGDGELFF
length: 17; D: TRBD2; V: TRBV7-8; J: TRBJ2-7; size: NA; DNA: TGTGCCAGCAGCCTACCGGGACTAGCGGGGGACTCCTACGAGCAGTACTTC; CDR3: CASSLPGLAGDSYEQYF
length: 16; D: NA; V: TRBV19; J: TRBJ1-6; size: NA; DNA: TGTGCCAGTAACCCCGGCAGACGCTACTATAATTCACCCCTCCACTTT; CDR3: CASNPGRRYYNSPLHF
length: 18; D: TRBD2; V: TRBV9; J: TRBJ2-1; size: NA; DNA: TGTGCCAGCAGCGGGGGACTAGCGGGAGACCGCTCCTACAATGAGCAGTTCTTC; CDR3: CASSGGLAGDRSYNEQFF
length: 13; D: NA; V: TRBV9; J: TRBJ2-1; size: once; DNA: TGTGCCAGCAGCGTAGGACAGGACAATGAGCAGTTCTTC; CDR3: CASSVGQDNEQFF
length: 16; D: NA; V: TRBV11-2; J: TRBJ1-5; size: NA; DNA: TGTGCCAGCAGCTTAGATCCCGGAACAGGGAATCAGCCCCAGCATTTT; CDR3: CASSLDPGTGNQPQHF
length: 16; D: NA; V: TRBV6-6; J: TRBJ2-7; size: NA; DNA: TGTGCCAGCAGTTACTCGAATAGACACCCCTCCTACGAGCAGTACTTC; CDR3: CASSYSNRHPSYEQYF
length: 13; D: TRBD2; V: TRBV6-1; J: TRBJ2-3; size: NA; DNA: TGTGCCGGCGGGGGACGTTCGGGAGATACGCAGTATTTT; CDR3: CAGGGRSGDTQYF
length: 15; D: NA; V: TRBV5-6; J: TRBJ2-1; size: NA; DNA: TGTGCCAGCAGCTTGGAAGGGCGGCCCTTCTATGAGCAGTTCTTC; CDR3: CASSLEGRPFYEQFF
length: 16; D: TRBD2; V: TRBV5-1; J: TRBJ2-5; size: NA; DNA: TGCGCCAGCAGCCTACGGACTAGCGGGAGAGGGGAGACCCAGTACTTC; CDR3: CASSLRTSGRGETQYF
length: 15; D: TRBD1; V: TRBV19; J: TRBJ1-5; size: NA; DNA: TGTGCCAGTAGAAGGGGGCGAGGGAACAATCAGCCCCAGCATTTT; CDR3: CASRRGRGNNQPQHF
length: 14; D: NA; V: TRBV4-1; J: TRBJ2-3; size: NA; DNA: TGCGCCAGCAGCCAAAGCGGGAGCACAGATACGCAGTATTTT; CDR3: CASSQSGSTDTQYF
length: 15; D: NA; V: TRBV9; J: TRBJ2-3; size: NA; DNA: TGTGCCAGCAGCGTAGTGCGACGGCAAACAGATACGCAGTATTTT; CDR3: CASSVVRRQTDTQYF
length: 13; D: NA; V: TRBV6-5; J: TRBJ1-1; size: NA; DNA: TGTGCCAGCAGCAAAAGGCAGGGAACGGAAGCTTTCTTT; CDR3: CASSKRQGTEAFF
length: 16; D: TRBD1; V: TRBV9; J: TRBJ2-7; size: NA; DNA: TGTGCCAGCAGCGGAGGACAGGGGGGCTTATCCTACGAGCAGTACTTC; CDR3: CASSGGQGGLSYEQYF
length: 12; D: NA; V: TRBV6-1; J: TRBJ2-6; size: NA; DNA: TGTGCCAGCAGCTCTGGGGCCAACGTCCTGACTTTC; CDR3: CASSSGANVLTF
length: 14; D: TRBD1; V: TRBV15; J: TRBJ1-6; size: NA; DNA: TGTGCCACCAGCAGAGGGAGGACAGGTTCACCCCTCCACTTT; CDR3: CATSRGRTGSPLHF
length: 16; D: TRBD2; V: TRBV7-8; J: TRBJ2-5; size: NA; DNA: TGTGCCAGCAGCTTAGTTGGGACTATGAATCAAGAGACCCAGTACTTC; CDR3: CASSLVGTMNQETQYF
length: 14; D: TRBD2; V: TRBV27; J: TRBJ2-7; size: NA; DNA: TGTGCCAGCAATGGGGGGAGGGCCCACTACGAGCAGTACTTC; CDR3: CASNGGRAHYEQYF
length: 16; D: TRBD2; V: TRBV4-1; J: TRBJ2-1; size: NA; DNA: TGCGCCAGCAGAGGGGCTTTAAGCGGGAAACGGAATGAGCAGTTCTTC; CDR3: CASRGALSGKRNEQFF
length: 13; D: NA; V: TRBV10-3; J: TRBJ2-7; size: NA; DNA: TGTGCCATCGGGTACCGGGGGGCTTACGAGCAGTACTTC; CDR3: CAIGYRGAYEQYF
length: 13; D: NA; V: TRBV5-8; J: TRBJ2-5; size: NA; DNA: TGTGCCAGCGGCGGGGATCCTAAAGAGACCCAGTACTTC; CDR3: CASGGDPKETQYF
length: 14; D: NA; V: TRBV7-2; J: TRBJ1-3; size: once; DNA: TGTGCCAGCAGCCTCGACATCTCTGGAAACACCATATATTTT; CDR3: CASSLDISGNTIYF
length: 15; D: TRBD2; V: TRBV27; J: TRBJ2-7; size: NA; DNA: TGTGCCAGCAGTGGGTTTAGCGGGTATGCCTACGAGCAGTACTTC; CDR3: CASSGFSGYAYEQYF
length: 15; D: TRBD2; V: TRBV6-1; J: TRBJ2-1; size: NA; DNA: TGTGCCAGCAAAGTAGCGGGGGGGTCCTACAATGAGCAGTTCTTC; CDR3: CASKVAGGSYNEQFF
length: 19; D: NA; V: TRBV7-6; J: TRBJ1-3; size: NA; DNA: TGTGCCAGCAGCCCTGGTGAAGCGTCTACATATCGCTCTGGAAACACCATATATTTT; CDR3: CASSPGEASTYRSGNTIYF
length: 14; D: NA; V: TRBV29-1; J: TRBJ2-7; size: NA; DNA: TGCAGCGTTGTACCGGGACTTAGTTCTGGTGAGCAGTACTTC; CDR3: CSVVPGLSSGEQYF
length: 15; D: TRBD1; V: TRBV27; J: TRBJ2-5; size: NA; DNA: TGTGCCAGCAGTCCATCGACAGGGGGCGGAAAGACCCAGTACTTC; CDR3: CASSPSTGGGKTQYF
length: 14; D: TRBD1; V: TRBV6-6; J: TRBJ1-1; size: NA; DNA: TGTGCCAGCAGTACCGGGACAGTGAACACTGAAGCTTTCTTT; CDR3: CASSTGTVNTEAFF